The source of this T cell receptor beta chain is a study of CD8 T cells in ankylosing spondylitis. This clonotype occurred many times. The target antigen is unknown. The V and J ends lost 5 bases and 7 bases respectively, with 18 bases between them. Germline CDR1 is LGHNA and CDR2 is YSLEER. This CDR3 is 15 amino acids long. General study points: For ankylosing spondylitis blood, a TCR beta motif of 7 or 8 highly homologous variants appeared characteristic.

One entry per CDR3 protein results from TCRdb running MiXCR on the 5' RACE reads. Among around 210,000 distinct CDR3 sequences listed, 7% to 10% were seen once. The chain has TRBV4-3 and TRBJ2-1; D ambiguous. The sequenced sample was blood, either unsorted or a sorted T cell fraction (not recorded which). The receptor was derived from a female donor with ankylosing spondylitis or in good health (not recorded which). For the CDR3, the DNA is TGCGCCAGCAGCTCGACATGGACGCCTCGGAATGAGCAGTTCTTC. This codes for CASSSTWTPRNEQFF.